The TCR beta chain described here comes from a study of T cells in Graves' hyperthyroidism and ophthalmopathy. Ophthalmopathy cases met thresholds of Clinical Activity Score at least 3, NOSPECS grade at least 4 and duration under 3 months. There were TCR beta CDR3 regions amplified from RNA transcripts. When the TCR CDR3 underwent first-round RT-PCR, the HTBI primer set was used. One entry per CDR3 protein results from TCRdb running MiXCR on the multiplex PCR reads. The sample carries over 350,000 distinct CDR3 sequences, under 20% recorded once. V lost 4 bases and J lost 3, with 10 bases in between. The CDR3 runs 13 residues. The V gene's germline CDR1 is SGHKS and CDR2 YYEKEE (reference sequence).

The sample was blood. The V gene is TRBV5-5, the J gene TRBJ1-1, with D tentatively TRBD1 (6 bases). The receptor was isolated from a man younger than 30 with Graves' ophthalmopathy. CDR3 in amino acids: CASSEGQYTEAFF. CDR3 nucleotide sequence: TGTGCCAGCAGCGAGGGACAATACACTGAAGCTTTCTTT.